This is a list of T cell receptor beta chains from one sample in a study of blood T cell repertoires in COVID-19. The repertoire was sequenced with immunoSEQ multiplex PCR; TCRdb's copy has only in-frame clones and lacks some. The data hold more than 300,000 clones, with around 86% observed a single time. Sequences were obtained from PBMCs or T cells enriched from blood (not recorded which). These receptors came from a woman aged 45-65 years who had recovered from COVID-19. The CDR3 runs from the conserved cysteine through the conserved F or W. The order of the fields is clone size, J gene, V gene, D gene, CDR3 DNA, CDR3 protein. The D gene is left open where the match is weak. Where a row states a size, it is once, few, many or the class of an expanded clone; other rows omit it.

size: NA
J: TRBJ1-2
V: TRBV27
D: NA
DNA: TGTGCCAGCAGTCCTTCGACAGGCCTCGCAAACGCCTATGGCTACACCTTC
CDR3: CASSPSTGLANAYGYTF

size: NA
J: TRBJ2-7
V: TRBV2
D: TRBD1
DNA: TGTGCCAGCAGAAGGCAACAGGGGGCCACCTACGAGCAGTACTTC
CDR3: CASRRQQGATYEQYF

size: NA
J: TRBJ1-2
V: TRBV19
D: TRBD1
DNA: TGTGCCAGTGGACAGGGGGAAGACTATGGCTACACCTTC
CDR3: CASGQGEDYGYTF

size: NA
J: TRBJ2-2
V: TRBV14
D: NA
DNA: TGTGCCAGCAGCCTACAGGAGAACACCGGGGAGCTGTTTTTT
CDR3: CASSLQENTGELFF

size: NA
J: TRBJ2-7
V: TRBV28
D: TRBD2
DNA: TGTGCCAGCAGTCCACTAGCGGGAGGGGCCGGGCGGCAGTACTTC
CDR3: CASSPLAGGAGRQYF

size: few
J: TRBJ1-6
V: TRBV30
D: NA
DNA: TGTGCCTGGAGTGTCCAGGGCGGTAATTCACCCCTCCACTTT
CDR3: CAWSVQGGNSPLHF

size: NA
J: TRBJ2-3
V: TRBV7-8
D: NA
DNA: TGTGCCATGGGGGCAGGGGTAGCAGATACGCAGTATTTT
CDR3: CAMGAGVADTQYF

size: NA
J: TRBJ1-2
V: TRBV3-1/TRBV3-2
D: NA
DNA: TGTGCCAGCAGCCAAGTTCGGACAGTTGGAGGCTACACCTTC
CDR3: CASSQVRTVGGYTF

size: NA
J: TRBJ1-4
V: TRBV19
D: TRBD1
DNA: TGTGCCAGTAGTAGGGGACAGGCGAATGAAAAACTGTTTTTT
CDR3: CASSRGQANEKLFF

size: few
J: TRBJ1-2
V: TRBV7-3
D: NA
DNA: TGTGCCAGCAGCTTATCGGCGGCTCTTAGCCGGTATGGCTACACCTTC
CDR3: CASSLSAALSRYGYTF

size: NA
J: TRBJ2-3
V: TRBV5-1
D: NA
DNA: TGCGCCACCAGGGAGCGAGCTAGCACAGATACGCAGTATTTT
CDR3: CATRERASTDTQYF

size: NA
J: TRBJ1-2
V: TRBV27
D: TRBD1
DNA: TGTGCCAGCAGTTTTATAGCAGGGGGCACAGCAGGAGGCTACACCTTC
CDR3: CASSFIAGGTAGGYTF

size: NA
J: TRBJ1-2
V: TRBV7-2
D: NA
DNA: TGTGCCAGCAGCTCTGGAGGGGTTTATGGCTACACCTTC
CDR3: CASSSGGVYGYTF

size: NA
J: TRBJ1-2
V: TRBV19
D: TRBD1
DNA: TGTGCCAGTAGTTCCGGGACAGGGGTTTGGAATGGCTACACCTTC
CDR3: CASSSGTGVWNGYTF

size: NA
J: TRBJ1-2
V: TRBV19
D: TRBD1
DNA: TGTGCCAGTAGTTCCCAGCTCGGGACAGGGACCTATGGCTACACCTTC
CDR3: CASSSQLGTGTYGYTF

size: few
J: TRBJ1-3
V: TRBV7-8
D: NA
DNA: TGTGCCAGCAGCTTAGCGACAAGCTCTGGAAACACCATATATTTT
CDR3: CASSLATSSGNTIYF

size: few
J: TRBJ2-1
V: TRBV27
D: TRBD1
DNA: TGTGCCAGCAGTCAATGGACAGGATCCAATGAGCAGTTCTTC
CDR3: CASSQWTGSNEQFF

size: NA
J: TRBJ2-2
V: TRBV9
D: TRBD2
DNA: TGTGCCAGCAGCGTAAGCGGGGAAGTTAACGGGGAGCTGTTTTTT
CDR3: CASSVSGEVNGELFF

size: NA
J: TRBJ2-5
V: TRBV5-1
D: TRBD1
DNA: TGCGCCAGCAGCGCCGGGACAGGGAAAGAGACCCAGTACTTC
CDR3: CASSAGTGKETQYF

size: NA
J: TRBJ1-4
V: TRBV4-3
D: TRBD1
DNA: TGCGCCAGCAGCCAAGGGGGACAGTTCTTGTTGGGTGAAAAACTGTTTTTT
CDR3: CASSQGGQFLLGEKLFF

size: NA
J: TRBJ1-3
V: TRBV10-3
D: NA
DNA: TGTGCCATCAGTGAGAACAGGGTTACTGGAAACACCATATATTTT
CDR3: CAISENRVTGNTIYF

size: NA
J: TRBJ1-6
V: TRBV19
D: TRBD1
DNA: TGTGCCAGTACCCCGACAGGGAGCTCCTATAATTCACCCCTCCACTTT
CDR3: CASTPTGSSYNSPLHF

size: few
J: TRBJ2-3
V: TRBV19
D: NA
DNA: TGTGCCAGTAGTGCCTCTAGGGGCGATACGCAGTATTTT
CDR3: CASSASRGDTQYF

size: NA
J: TRBJ1-4
V: TRBV6-5
D: TRBD1
DNA: TGTGCCAGCAGTTCAGACAGGGTTGTTGAAAAACTGTTTTTT
CDR3: CASSSDRVVEKLFF

size: NA
J: TRBJ1-5
V: TRBV18
D: TRBD1
DNA: TGTGCCAGCTCCCTACAGGGGGTACTGGGCCAGCCCCAGCATTTT
CDR3: CASSLQGVLGQPQHF

size: NA
J: TRBJ2-1
V: TRBV19
D: TRBD2
DNA: TGTGCCAGTAGTTCGGGGGGGAACTCCTACAATGAGCAGTTCTTC
CDR3: CASSSGGNSYNEQFF

size: few
J: TRBJ2-1
V: TRBV4-1
D: NA
DNA: TGCGCCAGCAGCCAAGAGCCCAGACTAGTAGGGTACAATGAGCAGTTCTTC
CDR3: CASSQEPRLVGYNEQFF

size: NA
J: TRBJ2-7
V: TRBV5-6
D: TRBD1
DNA: TGTGCCAGCAGCACACCCGGGACAGCCTACGAGCAGTACTTC
CDR3: CASSTPGTAYEQYF

size: NA
J: TRBJ1-5
V: TRBV24-1
D: NA
DNA: TGTGCCACCAGTCTAGACAGCCGACATCAGCCCCAGCATTTT
CDR3: CATSLDSRHQPQHF

size: NA
J: TRBJ1-2
V: TRBV19
D: NA
DNA: TGTGCCAGTAGTACCACAGGATGGGGAGGAGATGGCTACACCTTC
CDR3: CASSTTGWGGDGYTF

size: NA
J: TRBJ2-3
V: TRBV6-5
D: NA
DNA: TGTGCCAGCAGTTACGTCAGGGGCGCAGTAGATACGCAGTATTTT
CDR3: CASSYVRGAVDTQYF

size: NA
J: TRBJ2-1
V: TRBV19
D: TRBD2
DNA: TGTGCCAGTAGTCAGGCTAGCGGGACCTACAATGAGCAGTTCTTC
CDR3: CASSQASGTYNEQFF

size: NA
J: TRBJ2-5
V: TRBV5-1
D: TRBD2
DNA: TGCGCCAGCAGCTTGGCCCCCCCGACTAGCGGGGGACAAGAGACCCAGTACTTC
CDR3: CASSLAPPTSGGQETQYF

size: few
J: TRBJ1-3
V: TRBV2
D: NA
DNA: TGTGCCAGCAGTGAAATCGGACAGTACTCTGGAAACACCATATATTTT
CDR3: CASSEIGQYSGNTIYF

size: NA
J: TRBJ1-1
V: TRBV7-3
D: TRBD1
DNA: TGTGCCAGCAGCGCAGGGGGTAACACTGAAGCTTTCTTT
CDR3: CASSAGGNTEAFF

size: NA
J: TRBJ2-5
V: TRBV24-1
D: TRBD2
DNA: TGTGCCACCAGTGACCTGGGGCTAGCGGGACAAGAGACCCAGTACTTC
CDR3: CATSDLGLAGQETQYF

size: NA
J: TRBJ1-1
V: TRBV2
D: NA
DNA: TGTGCCAGCAGTGCGGAGCACCTGAACACTGAAGCTTTCTTT
CDR3: CASSAEHLNTEAFF

size: NA
J: TRBJ1-2
V: TRBV19
D: NA
DNA: TGTGCCAGTACCACACTCGGGAACTATGGCTACACCTTC
CDR3: CASTTLGNYGYTF

size: NA
J: TRBJ1-6
V: TRBV3-1/TRBV3-2
D: TRBD1
DNA: TGTGCCAGCAGCCAATTTGGAGGGGGCAGCCCTTATTCACCCCTCCACTTT
CDR3: CASSQFGGGSPYSPLHF

size: NA
J: TRBJ1-3
V: TRBV5-6
D: NA
DNA: TGTGCCAGCAGCTTAACGGCACTGCCGGGGGGAAACACCATATATTTT
CDR3: CASSLTALPGGNTIYF

size: NA
J: TRBJ2-3
V: TRBV3-1/TRBV3-2
D: NA
DNA: TGTGCCAGCAGCCAAGATGTGAGGGGGGGTCTCACAGATACGCAGTATTTT
CDR3: CASSQDVRGGLTDTQYF

size: once
J: TRBJ1-2
V: TRBV28
D: TRBD1
DNA: TGTGCCAGCAGTTTGACAGGGGGCGAGAGTTATGGCTACACCTTC
CDR3: CASSLTGGESYGYTF

size: NA
J: TRBJ1-2
V: TRBV27
D: NA
DNA: TGTGCCAGCAGTATTGCCGGGACAAGGACCGATGGCTACACCTTC
CDR3: CASSIAGTRTDGYTF

size: NA
J: TRBJ1-2
V: TRBV5-6
D: TRBD1
DNA: TGTGCCAGCAGCTCGAGGGGACAGGGCATGGGAGGCTACACCTTC
CDR3: CASSSRGQGMGGYTF

size: NA
J: TRBJ2-1
V: TRBV29-1
D: TRBD1
DNA: TGCAGCGTTCAAGAGGACAGGCAGAAACCCAATGAGCAGTTCTTC
CDR3: CSVQEDRQKPNEQFF

size: once
J: TRBJ2-7
V: TRBV5-1
D: NA
DNA: TGCGCCAGCAGCTTGGCCCCCAGCAGGGAGGCCTACGAGCAGTACTTC
CDR3: CASSLAPSREAYEQYF